The next 27 T cell receptor beta chains were all read from a single sample in a study of PD-L1 blockade in urothelial cancer. Profiling relied on immunoSEQ multiplex PCR, and the TCRdb table lists in-frame clones only, not all of them. Of around 45,000 clones detected, 88% appear once; the ten largest clones hold around 14%. The material sequenced was PBMCs, taken around atezolizumab (anti-PD-L1) treatment. These receptors were collected from a woman aged 55-75 years with urothelial cancer.

This chain connects TRBV18 to TRBJ2-1; 7 bases are shared with TRBD1. This CDR3 has 15 residues. V gave up 2 bases and J gave up 4 bases; unmatched junction bases: 5. Germline CDR1 is KGHSH and CDR2 is LQKENI. This CDR3 reads CASSPEGARYNEQFF. CDR3 bases: TGTGCCAGCTCACCAGAGGGGGCCCGGTACAATGAGCAGTTCTTC.

The chain uses TRBV19 and TRBJ1-2; D unclear. CDR1 and CDR2 (germline): LNHDA, SQIVND (reference sequence). The CDR3 runs to 13 residues. Trimming cost V 3 bases and J 8 bases, with 13 bases left between them. The DNA for the CDR3 is TGTGCCAGTAGTATCGCACGCCTGGGCGGCTACACCTTC. Its protein is CASSIARLGGYTF. Looking up the rest from reference TRBV19 and TRBJ1-2 gives the full variable domain: DGGITQSPKYLFRKEGQNVTLSCEQNLNHDAMYWYRQDPGQGLRLIYYSQIVNDFQKGDIAEGYSVSREKKESFPLTVTSAQKNPTAFYLCASSIARLGGYTFGSGTRLTVV.

The chain carries TRBV19 and TRBJ1-1, with TRBD1 matching over 8 bases. With 6 bases clipped from V and 0 bases from J, the junction kept 3 bases outside the gene matches. Germline V CDR1 and CDR2: LNHDA, SQIVND (reference sequence). This CDR3 is 14 amino acids long. CDR3 protein: CASRTGAMNTEAFF. The CDR3 nucleotides read TGTGCCAGTAGGACAGGGGCAATGAACACTGAAGCTTTCTTT.

The chain uses TRBV29-1 and TRBJ2-2; D is unclear. Trimming stripped 6 bases from V and 1 base from J, with 3 bases between. Germline V lookup: CDR1 SQVTM, CDR2 ANQGSEA. The CDR3 length is 11 residues. CDR3 sequence: CSVRNTGELFF. In nucleotides, the CDR3 is TGCAGCGTCCGGAACACCGGGGAGCTGTTTTTT.

As concerns this clone: Its ends do not fully match the called genes, so a read error is possible. This chain connects TRBV5-1 to TRBJ1-2; perhaps TRBD1 as D (5 bases). CDR1 and CDR2 (germline): SGHRS, YFSETQ. The CDR3 runs 14 residues. As DNA, the CDR3 is TGTGCCAGCAGCTTGGCAGGGAATATGTATGGCTACACCTTC. Translation: CASSLAGNMYGYTF.

The chain carries TRBV2 and TRBJ2-2, with TRBD2 as a possible D gene (5 bases). The CDR3 loop spans 14 amino acids. Germline CDR1 reads SNHLY; CDR2 reads FYNNEI. V was clipped by 4 bases and J by 6 bases, with 12 bases between them. The CDR3: CASSGSGFAGELFF. The DNA for the CDR3 is TGTGCCAGCAGTGGTTCGGGGTTTGCCGGGGAGCTGTTTTTT.

The rearrangement links TRBV5-1 to TRBJ2-7; 10 bases are shared with TRBD2. This CDR3 has 18 residues. Germline CDR1 reads SGHRS; CDR2 reads YFSETQ. The ends lost 1 base at V and 1 base at J; junction bases unmatched: 11. The CDR3 region is CASSLWFQREGYSYEQYF. The CDR3 DNA follows: TGCGCCAGCAGCTTGTGGTTCCAGCGGGAGGGATATTCCTACGAGCAGTACTTC.

The rearrangement links TRBV14 to TRBJ2-7; 7 bases are a match to TRBD2. V shed 1 base and J 3 bases; nucleotides not matched to a gene: 9. The length of the CDR3 is 16 residues. Germline-derived CDR1 and CDR2 are SGHDN and FVKESK. In DNA, the CDR3 is TGTGCCAGCAGCCAAGGGGGCTGGCGGGAGCACTACGAGCAGTACTTC. Its protein product is CASSQGGWREHYEQYF.

This clone has just a few counts. The chain employs TRBV6-1 and TRBJ1-5; D unresolved. V lost 4 bases to trimming and J lost 7 bases, with 11 bases between them. The germline V gene has CDR1 MNHNS and CDR2 SASEGT. This CDR3 spans 13 amino acids. The chain's CDR3 is CASSGQLVQPQHF. CDR3 bases: TGTGCCAGCAGTGGACAATTGGTCCAGCCCCAGCATTTT.

The V gene is TRBV18, the J gene TRBJ2-7, with D possibly matching TRBD2 (5 bases). Trimming pared 3 bases from V and 7 bases from J, leaving 19 bases between. CDR3 length: 15 residues. Germline assignment: CDR1 KGHSH and CDR2 LQKENI. This chain's CDR3 is CASSPRADYYVEQYF. The DNA for the CDR3 is TGTGCCAGCTCACCTAGAGCGGATTACTACGTAGAGCAGTACTTC.

The CDR3 DNA reads as TGTGCCAGCAGCACCCAAGCAGGGGCGCGGGGCTACACCTTC. It encodes CASSTQAGARGYTF. The V and J genes are TRBV5-4 and TRBJ1-2; possibly TRBD1 for D (6 bases). The germline V and J ends were trimmed by 4 bases and 8 bases, with 18 bases remaining between them. CDR1 SGHNT and CDR2 YYREEE come from the germline V gene (reference sequence). The CDR3 is 14 amino acids.

The rearrangement joins TRBV7-8 to TRBJ2-7; D is possibly TRBD2 (5 bases). V was trimmed by 0 bases and J by 6 bases, leaving 9 bases between them. CDR1 and CDR2 (germline): SGHVS, FQNEAQ. The CDR3 has 13 amino acids. CDR3 nucleotide sequence: TGTGCCAGCAGCTTAGCCGAGGGTGGCGAGCAGTACTTC. Its protein is CASSLAEGGEQYF. Filled out from reference TRBV7-8 and TRBJ2-7, the complete variable domain reads GAGVSQSPRYKVAKRGQDVALRCDPISGHVSLFWYQQALGQGPEFLTYFQNEAQLDKSGLPSDRFFAERPEGSVSTLKIQRTQQEDSAVYLCASSLAEGGEQYFGPGTRLTVT.

V and J are TRBV14 and TRBJ2-3; TRBD2 agrees at 7 bases. V was pared by 2 bases and J by 5 bases, with 19 bases of the junction left unmatched. In germline, CDR1 is SGHDN, CDR2 FVKESK. The CDR3 has 19 residues. Here the CDR3 reads CASSQKRPNAAGVQDTQYF. CDR3 DNA sequence: TGTGCCAGCAGCCAAAAAAGACCGAACGCGGCGGGAGTACAAGATACGCAGTATTTT.

V and J are TRBV21-1 and TRBJ2-7; TRBD1, the table's D call, was not compared with the DNA. TRBV21-1 is a pseudogene locus. The CDR3 runs 14 residues. CDR3 in amino acids: CASSKAQGPYEQYF. The CDR3 DNA follows: TGTGCCAGCAGCAAAGCTCAGGGGCCCTACGAGCAGTACTTC.

This chain uses TRBV7-9 with TRBJ2-7, with a possible D match to TRBD2 (5 bases). The CDR3 has 15 amino acids. Trimming took off 3 bases at V and 0 bases at J, with 12 bases between the two ends. Germline loops: CDR1 SEHNR, CDR2 FQNEAQ (reference sequence). The CDR3 is CASSFVRRSSYEQYF. CDR3 sequence (DNA): TGTGCCAGCAGCTTTGTCCGGAGGAGCTCCTACGAGCAGTACTTC.

This clone was counted once. This sequence joins TRBV28 and TRBJ1-4; 11 bases fit TRBD1. CDR3 length equals 15 residues. Trimming took 2 bases from V and 7 from J; bases not matched to a gene: 3. CDR1 MDHEN and CDR2 SYDVKM come from the germline V gene. Here the CDR3 reads CASSLGGTGGEKLFF. CDR3 DNA sequence: TGTGCCAGCAGTTTAGGGGGGACAGGGGGTGAAAAACTGTTTTTT.

The chain is built from TRBV18 and TRBJ2-3; TRBD2 agrees at 14 bases. Germline CDR1 KGHSH, CDR2 LQKENI. The V and J ends lost 6 bases and 2 bases, in that order; junction bases with no gene match: 16. The CDR3 loop spans 20 amino acids. Here the CDR3 DNA reads TGTGCCAGCTCGACCACCCTGGGACTAGCGGGGGCGCGAAACACAGATACGCAGTATTTT. It encodes CASSTTLGLAGARNTDTQYF.

CDR3 coding DNA: TGTGCCAGCAGCCAAGATTCAGATTGGTACCAAGAGACCCAGTACTTC. Translated: CASSQDSDWYQETQYF. This chain joins TRBV14 and TRBJ2-5; D not certain. The CDR3 sequence is 16 residues long. CDR1 is SGHDN, CDR2 FVKESK, per germline. Trimming pared 0 bases from V and 0 bases from J, leaving 11 bases between.

The V gene is TRBV15, the J gene TRBJ1-2; D uncertain. Germline values: CDR1 LNHNV, CDR2 YYDKDF (reference sequence). This CDR3 has 17 residues. V was clipped by 3 bases and J by 0 bases, with 17 bases between them. In DNA form, the CDR3 reads TGTGCCACCAGCAGGGGCGCAGGCTGGGGAGCTAACTATGGCTACACCTTC. Translation gives CATSRGAGWGANYGYTF.

The CDR3: CASSPASGRTAGELFF. The CDR3 bases are TGTGCCAGCTCACCAGCTAGCGGGAGGACTGCCGGGGAGCTGTTTTTT. The chain carries TRBV18 and TRBJ2-2, with 11 bases that match TRBD2. Germline V gives CDR1 KGHSH, CDR2 LQKENI. J was trimmed by 6 bases and V by 2 bases; bases with no gene match: 5. This CDR3 spans 16 amino acids.

The chain has TRBV7-9 and TRBJ2-3; weak D call: TRBD1 (5 bases). Germline CDR1 SEHNR, CDR2 FQNEAQ (reference sequence). CDR3 size: 13 residues. Deletions cut 3 bases from V and 4 bases from J, with 8 bases between. The CDR3 spells CASSFLGPDTQYF. The CDR3, as DNA: TGTGCCAGCAGCTTTTTGGGGCCAGATACGCAGTATTTT.

The J gene is TRBJ2-7, the V gene TRBV11-2; 8 nucleotides align to TRBD1. Germline CDR1 reads SGHAT; CDR2 reads FQNNGV. The CDR3 covers 16 residues. Trimming removed 4 bases from V and 2 bases from J; junction bases left unmatched: 10. CDR3 bases: TGTGCCAGCAGCTCTCGTTGGACAGGGAAAACCTACGAGCAGTACTTC. Protein sequence: CASSSRWTGKTYEQYF.

The J gene is TRBJ1-1, the V gene TRBV19; D gene ambiguous. V dropped 5 bases and J dropped 1 base, with 14 bases sitting between them. Germline V lookup: CDR1 LNHDA, CDR2 SQIVND (reference sequence). The CDR3 is 15 amino acids. The CDR3 loop reads CASSQDGVSNTEAFF. DNA for the CDR3: TGTGCCAGTAGTCAAGACGGGGTATCGAACACTGAAGCTTTCTTT.

This chain connects TRBV29-1 to TRBJ1-2; TRBD1 aligns across 7 bases. CDR1 and CDR2 (germline): SQVTM, ANQGSEA. Unmatched junction bases numbered 8, after V lost 1 base and J lost 3 bases. The CDR3 loop spans 15 amino acids. The CDR3: CSVEGGAGQYYGYTF. CDR3 nucleotides: TGCAGCGTTGAAGGGGGGGCGGGACAGTACTATGGCTACACCTTC.

The genes are TRBV29-1 and TRBJ2-7; D is ambiguous. This CDR3 spans 12 amino acids. Germline V gene sequence: CDR1 SQVTM, CDR2 ANQGSEA. Trimming took off 7 bases at V and 1 base at J, with 11 bases between the two ends. CDR3 residues: CSASSESYEQYF. CDR3 in DNA: TGCAGCGCAAGTTCGGAGTCCTACGAGCAGTACTTC.

The CDR3 spells CASSLYPFGLAGGALQWEQFF. The CDR3 DNA is TGTGCCAGCAGTTTATACCCGTTTGGACTAGCGGGAGGCGCTCTACAATGGGAGCAGTTCTTC. V usage is TRBV28 and J usage is TRBJ2-1; 14 positions agree with TRBD2. The CDR3 covers 21 residues. Per the germline V gene, CDR1 is MDHEN and CDR2 is SYDVKM. The trim removed 1 base at V and 10 bases at J, leaving 21 bases unmatched.

V gene TRBV6-1 combines with J gene TRBJ2-3; TRBD1 is a possible D gene (6 bases). V was trimmed by 4 bases and J by 0 bases, leaving 11 bases between them. In germline, CDR1 is MNHNS, CDR2 SASEGT. The CDR3 is made up of 15 amino acids. Here the CDR3 reads CASSVTGFSTDTQYF. The CDR3 coding sequence is TGTGCCAGCAGTGTCACAGGGTTTAGCACAGATACGCAGTATTTT.